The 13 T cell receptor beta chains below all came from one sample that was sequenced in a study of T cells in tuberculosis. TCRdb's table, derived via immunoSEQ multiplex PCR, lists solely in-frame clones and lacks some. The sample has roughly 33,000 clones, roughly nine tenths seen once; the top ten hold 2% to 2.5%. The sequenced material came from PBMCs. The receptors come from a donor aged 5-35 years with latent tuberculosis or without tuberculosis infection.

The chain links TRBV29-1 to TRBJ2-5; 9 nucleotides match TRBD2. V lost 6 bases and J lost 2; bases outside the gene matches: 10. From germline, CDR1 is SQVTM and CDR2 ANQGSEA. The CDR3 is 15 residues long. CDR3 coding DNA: TGCAGCGTGTTACTAGCGGGTAAATCACAAGAGACCCAGTACTTC. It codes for CSVLLAGKSQETQYF.

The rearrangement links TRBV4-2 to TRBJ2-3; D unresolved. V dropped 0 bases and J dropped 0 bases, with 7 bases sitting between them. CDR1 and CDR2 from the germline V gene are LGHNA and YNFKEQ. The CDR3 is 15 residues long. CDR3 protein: CASSQERASTDTQYF. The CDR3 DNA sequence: TGTGCCAGCAGCCAAGAGAGAGCTAGCACAGATACGCAGTATTTT.

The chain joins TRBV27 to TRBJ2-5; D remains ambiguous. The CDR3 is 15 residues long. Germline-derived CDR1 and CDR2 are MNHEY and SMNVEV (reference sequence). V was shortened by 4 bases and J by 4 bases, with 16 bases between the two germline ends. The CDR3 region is CASSSLTSYRETQYF. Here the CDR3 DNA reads TGTGCCAGCAGTTCTCTGACATCCTATCGAGAGACCCAGTACTTC.

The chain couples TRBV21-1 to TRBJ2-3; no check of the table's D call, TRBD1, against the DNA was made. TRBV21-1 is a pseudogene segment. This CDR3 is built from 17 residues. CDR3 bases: TGTGCCAGCAGCAATGATAAGGGGGCAGCGGAGACAGATACGCAGTATTTT. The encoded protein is CASSNDKGAAETDTQYF.

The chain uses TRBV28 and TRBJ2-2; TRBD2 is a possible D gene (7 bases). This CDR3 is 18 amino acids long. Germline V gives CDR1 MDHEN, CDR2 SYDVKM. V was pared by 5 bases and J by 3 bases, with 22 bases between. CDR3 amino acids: CASSTVGGRSVDTGELFF. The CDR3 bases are TGTGCCAGCAGTACGGTGGGGGGGCGGAGTGTGGACACCGGGGAGCTGTTTTTT. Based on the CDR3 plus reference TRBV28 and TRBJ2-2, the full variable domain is DVKVTQSSRYLVKRTGEKVFLECVQDMDHENMFWYRQDPGLGLRLIYFSYDVKMKEKGDIPEGYSVSREKKERFSLILESASTNQTSMYLCASSTVGGRSVDTGELFFGEGSRLTVL.

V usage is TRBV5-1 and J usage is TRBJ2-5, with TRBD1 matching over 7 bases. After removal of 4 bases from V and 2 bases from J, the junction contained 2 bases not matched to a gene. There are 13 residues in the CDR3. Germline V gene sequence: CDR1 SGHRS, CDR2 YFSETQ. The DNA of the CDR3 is TGCGCCAGCAGCCAGGGACAGCAAGAGACCCAGTACTTC. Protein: CASSQGQQETQYF.

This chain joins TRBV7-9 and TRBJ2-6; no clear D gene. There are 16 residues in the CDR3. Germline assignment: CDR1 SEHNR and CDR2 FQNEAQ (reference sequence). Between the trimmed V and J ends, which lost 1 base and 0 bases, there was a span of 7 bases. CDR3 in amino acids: CASSLGQVSGANVLTF. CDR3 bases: TGTGCCAGCAGCTTAGGCCAGGTCTCTGGGGCCAACGTCCTGACTTTC.

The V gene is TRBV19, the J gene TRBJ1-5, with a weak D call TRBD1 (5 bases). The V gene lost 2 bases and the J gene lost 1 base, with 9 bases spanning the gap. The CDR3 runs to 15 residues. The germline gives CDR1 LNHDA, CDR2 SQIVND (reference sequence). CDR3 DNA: TGTGCCAGTAGTATAAAAGGGGTGAGCAATCAGCCCCAGCATTTT. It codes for CASSIKGVSNQPQHF.

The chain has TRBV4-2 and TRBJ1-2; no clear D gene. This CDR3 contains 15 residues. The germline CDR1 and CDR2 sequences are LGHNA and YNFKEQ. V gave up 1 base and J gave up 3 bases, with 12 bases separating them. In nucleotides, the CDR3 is TGTGCCAGCAGCCAAGCTAATACCGGGGACTATGGCTACACCTTC. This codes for CASSQANTGDYGYTF.

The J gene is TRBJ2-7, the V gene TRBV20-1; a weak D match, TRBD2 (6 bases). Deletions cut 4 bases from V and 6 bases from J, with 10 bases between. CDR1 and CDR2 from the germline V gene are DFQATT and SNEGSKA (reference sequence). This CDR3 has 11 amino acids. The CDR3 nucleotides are TGCAGTGCTACACTAGCCGTCGAGCAGTACTTC. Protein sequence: CSATLAVEQYF.

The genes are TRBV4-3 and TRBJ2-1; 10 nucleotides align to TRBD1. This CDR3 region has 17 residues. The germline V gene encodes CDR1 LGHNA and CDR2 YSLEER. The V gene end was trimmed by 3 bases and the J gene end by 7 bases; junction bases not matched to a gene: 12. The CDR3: CASSQHRQGALDNEQFF. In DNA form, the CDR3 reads TGCGCCAGCAGCCAGCATCGACAGGGGGCTTTGGATAATGAGCAGTTCTTC.

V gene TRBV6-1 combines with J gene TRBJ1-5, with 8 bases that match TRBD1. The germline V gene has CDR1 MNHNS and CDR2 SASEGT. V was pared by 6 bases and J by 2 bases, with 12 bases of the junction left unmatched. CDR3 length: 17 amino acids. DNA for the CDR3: TGTGCCAGCAGCGAAAGACAGGGGAGCGGGCGCAATCAGCCCCAGCATTTT. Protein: CASSERQGSGRNQPQHF.

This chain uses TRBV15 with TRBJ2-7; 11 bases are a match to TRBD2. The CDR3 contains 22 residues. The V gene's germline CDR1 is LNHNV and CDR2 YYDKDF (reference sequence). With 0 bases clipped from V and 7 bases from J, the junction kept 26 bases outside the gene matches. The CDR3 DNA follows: TGTGCCACCAGCAGAGAAAGCATTGCGGGACTAGCGGTTTCGGTCCCCCTTGTGGAGCAGTACTTC. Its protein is CATSRESIAGLAVSVPLVEQYF.